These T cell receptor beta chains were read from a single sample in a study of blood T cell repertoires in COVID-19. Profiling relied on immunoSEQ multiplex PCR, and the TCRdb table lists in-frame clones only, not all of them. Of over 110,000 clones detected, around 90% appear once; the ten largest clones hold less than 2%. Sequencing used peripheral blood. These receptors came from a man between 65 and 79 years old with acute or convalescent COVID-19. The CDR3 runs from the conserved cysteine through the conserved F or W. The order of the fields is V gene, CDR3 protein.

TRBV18	CASSPDTVSPLHF
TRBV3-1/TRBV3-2	CASSQDASGGGAIQYF
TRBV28	CASNSRGTGNEKLFF
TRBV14	CASSQGRLATITSANEQFF
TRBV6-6	CASSYSGTVRTGELFF
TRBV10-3	CAISGAQGRGEAFF
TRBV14	CASSPRLGDYNEQFF
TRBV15	CATSDRGYEQYF
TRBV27	CASSFISRGEDTQYF
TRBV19	CASSILTSGDTGELFF
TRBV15	CATSVGTGAGEKLFF
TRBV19	CASSPGTGAAQPQHF
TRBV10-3	CAISESPGQGNTGELFF
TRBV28	CASSIPGRGKTGELFF
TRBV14	CASSQRLAGPSTDTQYF
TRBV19	CASSQTQNTGELFF
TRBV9	CASSVEMAGTASSGANVLTF
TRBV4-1	CASSLAGQGYEQYF
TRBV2	CASSAPTGGTEAFF
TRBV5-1	CASSPEGTGELFF
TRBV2	CASSELNPDYGYTF
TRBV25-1	CASSALSTGGTEAFF
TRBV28	CASSSNNRVYGYTF
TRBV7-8	CASSSHFPGELFF
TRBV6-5	CASSSTGGNQPQHF
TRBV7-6	CASSKGAGGGEQYF
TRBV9	CASSLRPGEKLFF
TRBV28	CASSIDRGQGQPQHF
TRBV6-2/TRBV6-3	CASSSGQGLGNTEAFF
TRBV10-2	CASSEFGTGAPSPLHF
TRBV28	CASRAFSSNSPLHF
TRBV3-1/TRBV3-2	CASSLGQNFNTIYF
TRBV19	CASSTAGRANEQFF
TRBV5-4	CASSPGASGRGETQYF
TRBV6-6	CASSQEGQGGNTIYF
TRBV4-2	CASSQADRVNYGYTF
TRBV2	CASSEGVGQVEAFF
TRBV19	CASSVVRDSLSIQYF
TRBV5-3	CARSRRTGRWDTQYF
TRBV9	CASSVAGSYTDTQYF
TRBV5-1	CASSSSTGVNTEAFF
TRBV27	CASSLRGTSGNEQYF
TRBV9	CASSQGGSVTGELFF